These 18 T cell receptor beta chains were all obtained from the same sample, sequenced in a study of T cell repertoires in cytomegalovirus infection. Their recognized antigens are unknown. TCRdb passed the reads through MiXCR, listing each CDR3 protein once. The table records just under 500,000 distinct CDR3 sequences, around 35% of them present only once. Material: cultured PBMCs, obtained from culture after CMV antigen stimulation. All receptors come from a human donor in good health (CMV status not recorded). Some clones in this sample may be carry-over from other donors' samples.

The genes are TRBV6-2 or TRBV6-3 and TRBJ2-1, with a weak D call TRBD2 (6 bases). The ends were cut back, 5 bases at V and 9 bases at J, with 14 bases in the middle. The CDR3 covers 13 residues. Germline V gene sequence: CDR1 MNHEY, CDR2 SVGEGT. The CDR3 coding sequence is TGTGCCAGCAGTATTGCTAGCGAAGTTGAGCAGTTCTTC. It translates to CASSIASEVEQFF.

The rearrangement links TRBV30 to TRBJ2-1, with no clear D. The CDR3 sequence is 16 residues long. Trimming pared 0 bases from V and 5 bases from J, leaving 17 bases between. Germline V gene sequence: CDR1 GTSNPN, CDR2 SVGIG (reference sequence). The CDR3 protein is CAWSVLWRTSHNEQFF. DNA for the CDR3: TGTGCCTGGAGTGTACTCTGGCGGACCTCGCACAATGAGCAGTTCTTC.

This clonotype was recorded a few times. This chain uses TRBV5-1 with TRBJ1-1; D remains ambiguous. The ends were cut back, 6 bases at V and 4 bases at J, with 13 bases in the middle. The CDR3 spans 13 residues. Germline V gene data show CDR1 as SGHRS and CDR2 as YFSETQ. The chain's CDR3 is CASIPLDGTEAFF. The CDR3 nucleotides read TGCGCCAGCATCCCCCTAGACGGCACTGAAGCTTTCTTT.

This clonotype was detected many times. The chain joins TRBV7-2 to TRBJ2-3, with TRBD2 identical over 9 bases. The CDR3 runs to 16 residues. J was trimmed by 3 bases and V by 3 bases; bases with no gene match: 7. From germline, CDR1 is SGHTA and CDR2 FQGNSA. This CDR3 is CASSLVSGRRTDTQYF. CDR3 DNA: TGTGCCAGCAGCTTGGTGAGCGGGAGGAGAACAGATACGCAGTATTTT.

In its sample, this clonotype was seen a few times. The chain uses TRBV6-2 or TRBV6-3 and TRBJ2-7; no definite D call. The CDR3 has 11 residues. Germline lookup yields CDR1 MNHEY and CDR2 SVGEGT. The V end was cut by 5 bases, the J end by 4 bases, with 6 bases between. CDR3: CASSNGYEQYV. In DNA, the CDR3 is TGTGCCAGCAGTAACGGTTACGAGCAGTACGTC.

This chain connects TRBV19 to TRBJ2-7; 12 positions agree with TRBD2. The V and J ends lost 5 bases and 3 bases, in that order; junction bases with no gene match: 11. This CDR3 is built from 17 residues. Germline lookup yields CDR1 LNHDA and CDR2 SQIVND (reference sequence). The CDR3 region is CASSLTPGLAGIYEQYF. For the CDR3, the DNA is TGTGCCAGTAGTCTCACTCCTGGACTAGCGGGAATCTACGAGCAGTACTTC.

This clonotype has ten or more counts. The gene calls are TRBV7-2 and TRBJ1-1; D ambiguous. The CDR3 is 13 residues long. CDR1 SGHTA and CDR2 FQGNSA come from the germline V gene. With 4 bases removed from V and 0 bases from J, the gap between germline ends came to 6 bases. The CDR3 sequence: CASSYGMNTEAFF. CDR3 nucleotide sequence: TGTGCCAGCAGCTACGGGATGAACACTGAAGCTTTCTTT.

Here the CDR3 DNA reads TGTGCCAGCAACCTTCTGGGGTTTCCGGACGAGCAGTACTTC. The encoded protein is CASNLLGFPDEQYF. This chain connects TRBV7-2 to TRBJ2-7; D uncertain. This CDR3 has 14 residues. V gave up 7 bases and J gave up 5 bases, with 18 bases separating them. CDR1 and CDR2 (germline): SGHTA, FQGNSA. Looking up the rest from reference TRBV7-2 and TRBJ2-7 gives the full variable domain: GAGVSQSPSNKVTEKGKDVELRCDPISGHTALYWYRQSLGQGLEFLIYFQGNSAPDKSGLPSDRFSAERTGGSVSTLTIQRTQQEDSAVYLCASNLLGFPDEQYFGPGTRLTVT.

Only a few counts were recorded for this clonotype. The rearrangement uses TRBV29-1 and TRBJ1-1; D gene uncertain. Between the trimmed V and J ends, which lost 4 bases and 0 bases, there was a span of 3 bases. The CDR3 sequence is 11 residues long. Germline loops: CDR1 SQVTM, CDR2 ANQGSEA. DNA of the CDR3: TGCAGCGTTGTTGTGAACACTGAAGCTTTCTTT. It specifies CSVVVNTEAFF.

There are a few counts of this clonotype. The chain joins TRBV7-9 to TRBJ2-5; no definite D call. CDR1 is SEHNR, CDR2 FQNEAQ, per germline (reference sequence). The CDR3 contains 14 residues. Trimming stripped 2 bases from V and 1 base from J, with 8 bases between. The CDR3 spells CASSLSRTQETQYF. The CDR3 bases are TGTGCCAGCAGCTTATCCCGCACCCAAGAGACCCAGTACTTC.

The chain links TRBV5-1 to TRBJ2-1, with D tentatively TRBD1 (6 bases). CDR3 length equals 14 residues. CDR1 is SGHRS, CDR2 YFSETQ, per germline. V was shortened by 0 bases and J by 4 bases, with 8 bases between the two germline ends. The CDR3 loop reads CASSLGTAYNEQFF. The CDR3 DNA reads TGCGCCAGCAGCTTGGGGACAGCTTACAATGAGCAGTTCTTC. Combining the CDR3 with reference TRBV5-1 and TRBJ2-1 gives the whole variable domain KAGVTQTPRYLIKTRGQQVTLSCSPISGHRSVSWYQQTPGQGLQFLFEYFSETQRNKGNFPGRFSGRQFSNSRSEMNVSTLELGDSALYLCASSLGTAYNEQFFGPGTRLTVL.

This clonotype showed up many times. The J gene is TRBJ2-1, the V gene TRBV7-8; a possible D gene is TRBD1 (5 bases). From germline, CDR1 is SGHVS and CDR2 FQNEAQ. Trimming removed 1 base at V and 6 bases at J, with 13 bases between. The CDR3 has 15 amino acids. The CDR3 protein is CASSLDRSLTNEQFF. CDR3 DNA sequence: TGTGCCAGCAGCTTAGACAGGTCGCTCACCAATGAGCAGTTCTTC.

CDR3 nucleotides: TGTGCCAGCAGTCTAGCGTCGAGGGATACGCAGTATTTT. The encoded protein is CASSLASRDTQYF. The chain is built from TRBV9 and TRBJ2-3, with D possibly TRBD2 on 6 matching bases. Trimming shortened V by 5 bases and J by 6 bases, and 13 bases separated the two germline ends. Germline lookup yields CDR1 SGDLS and CDR2 YYNGEE. The CDR3 runs to 13 residues.

Only a few counts were recorded for this clonotype. The rearrangement links TRBV6-1 to TRBJ1-2; D is possibly TRBD1 (5 bases). V lost 6 bases to trimming and J lost 0 bases, with 11 bases between them. CDR1 is MNHNS, CDR2 SASEGT, per germline. The CDR3 sequence is 14 residues long. The CDR3 DNA reads as TGTGCCAGCAGAGTACAGGTATCTAACTATGGCTACACCTTC. Residues: CASRVQVSNYGYTF.

The CDR3 sequence: CASSYDSLNNEQFF. CDR3 bases: TGTGCCAGCAGTTACGATAGTTTGAACAATGAGCAGTTCTTC. The chain combines TRBV6-2 or TRBV6-3 with TRBJ2-1; D unclear. The CDR3 consists of 14 residues. From germline, CDR1 is MNHEY and CDR2 SVGEGT. V gave up 2 bases and J gave up 5 bases, with 10 bases separating them.

This clonotype was detected only once. This chain uses TRBV11-3 with TRBJ2-3, with D perhaps TRBD1 or TRBD2 (6 bases each). V was shortened by 5 bases and J by 2 bases, with 14 bases between the two germline ends. CDR3 length: 15 amino acids. CDR1 is SGHNT and CDR2 is YENEEA in the germline V gene. The CDR3 is CASSRGGSATDTQYF. The CDR3 region has the DNA TGTGCCAGCAGCCGAGGGGGGTCGGCCACAGATACGCAGTATTTT.

The V call is TRBV20-1, the J call TRBJ1-6; TRBD1 is a possible D gene (5 bases). CDR3 length equals 14 residues. Looked up from germline, CDR1 is DFQATT and CDR2 is SNEGSKA (reference sequence). Deletions cut 6 bases from V and 10 bases from J, with 19 bases between. The CDR3 here is CSAKQTVMGSPLHF. DNA for the CDR3: TGCAGTGCCAAACAGACAGTGATGGGATCACCCCTCCACTTT.

Many counts were recorded for this clonotype. This sequence joins TRBV28 and TRBJ2-1, with TRBD2 matching over 10 bases. Trimming removed 6 bases from V and 1 base from J; junction bases left unmatched: 9. The CDR3 spans 17 residues. Germline V CDR1 and CDR2: MDHEN, SYDVKM. The CDR3 is CASRPASGSISYNEQFF. The CDR3 coding sequence is TGTGCCAGCAGGCCCGCTAGCGGGAGTATTTCCTACAATGAGCAGTTCTTC.